The 24 T cell receptor beta chains listed next were all sequenced from one sample in a study of T cells in women clearing cervical HPV infection. Profiling relied on immunoSEQ multiplex PCR, and the TCRdb table lists in-frame clones only, not all of them. This repertoire includes more than 30,000 clones. Sequencing was done on a sample of blood buffy coat. These receptors came from a woman aged 18-69 years with a cervical HPV16 infection that either progressed to CIN3+ or cleared (not recorded which).

About this clone: The observed sequence ends 3 residues before the CDR3 terminus, with the missing tail filled in from the germline J gene. The rearrangement uses TRBV7-9 and TRBJ2-7, with 8 nucleotides matching TRBD1. Trimming cost V 0 bases and J 4 bases; bases outside gene matches: 5. The length of the CDR3 is 15 residues. In germline, CDR1 is SEHNR, CDR2 FQNEAQ (reference sequence). The CDR3 protein is CASSLAGQGAYEQYF. Incomplete CDR3 DNA: TGTGCCAGCAGCTTAGCGGGGCAGGGGGCATACGAG.

With respect to this clone: The read terminates 3 residues before the CDR3 end, so the remaining end is supplied by the germline J gene. This chain connects TRBV7-2 to TRBJ2-1, with D possibly matching TRBD1 (5 bases). The CDR3 totals 14 residues. V lost 5 bases, J lost 1 base, and 9 bases lay in between. The germline V gene has CDR1 SGHTA and CDR2 FQGNSA. The CDR3: CASSPRVSYNEQFF. The DNA read from the CDR3 is TGTGCCAGCAGCCCCAGGGTTTCCTACAATGAG.

Turning to this clone: From the germline J gene comes the end of the CDR3, since the read stops 3 residues before it. The J gene is TRBJ2-7, the V gene TRBV20-1; TRBD1 aligns across 9 bases. V shed 6 bases and J 3 bases; nucleotides not matched to a gene: 9. This CDR3 region has 14 residues. Germline lookup yields CDR1 DFQATT and CDR2 SNEGSKA (reference sequence). Partial CDR3 DNA: TGCAGTGCCACCCGGGACAGGGCCATCTACGAG. As protein: CSATRDRAIYE. The CDR3 in its entirety is CSATRDRAIYEQYF.

As regards this clone: The read ends 3 residues before the CDR3 terminus; that terminus is restored from the germline J gene. J is TRBJ2-1 and V is TRBV2; tentative D call: TRBD2 (5 bases). Germline V gives CDR1 SNHLY, CDR2 FYNNEI. The V end was cut by 3 bases, the J end by 4 bases, with 13 bases between. This CDR3 is 15 amino acids long. The sequenced part of the CDR3 DNA is TGTGCCAGCAGTGAGTCGAATACGGGGTACAATGAG. Translating it yields CASSESNTGYNE. The full-length CDR3 reads as CASSESNTGYNEQFF.

As concerns this clone: The read ends 3 residues early relative to the CDR3; the germline J gene fills the gap. This chain connects TRBV30 to TRBJ2-4, with a tentative D call TRBD2 (6 bases). Germline V lookup: CDR1 GTSNPN, CDR2 SVGIG (reference sequence). The CDR3 length is 15 residues. Trimming shortened V by 2 bases and J by 3 bases, and 14 bases separated the two germline ends. The CDR3 loop is CAWSLGGSGKNIQYF. CDR3 bases read: TGTGCCTGGAGTTTGGGGGGATCGGGCAAAAACATT. The full variable domain, completed using reference TRBV30 and TRBJ2-4, is SQTIHQWPATLVQPVGSPLSLECTVEGTSNPNLYWYRQAAGRGLQLLFYSVGIGQISSEVPQNLSASRPQDRQFILSSKKLLLSDSGFYLCAWSLGGSGKNIQYFGAGTRLSVL.

A word on this clone: From the germline J gene comes the end of the CDR3, since the read stops 3 residues before it. V is TRBV5-6 and J is TRBJ1-1; tentative D call: TRBD1 (5 bases). Trimming stripped 1 base from V and 3 bases from J, with 13 bases between. Germline CDR1 reads SGHDT; CDR2 reads YYEEEE. This CDR3 has 15 amino acids. The sequenced part of the CDR3 DNA is TGTGCCAGCAGCTTGCTCTCAGGGTTAGACACTGAA. Translating it yields CASSLLSGLDTE. From start to end, the CDR3 is CASSLLSGLDTEAFF.

Remarks on this clone: The read ends 3 residues shy of where the CDR3 ends; the end is completed using the germline J gene. The gene calls are TRBV30 and TRBJ1-1, with TRBD1 identical over 8 bases. This CDR3 spans 13 amino acids. V trimming: 4 bases; J trimming: 5 bases; junction bases outside the gene matches: 6. In germline, CDR1 is GTSNPN, CDR2 SVGIG (reference sequence). The sequenced part of the CDR3 DNA is TGTGCCTGGAACACAGGGGGGGGTACTGAA. It codes for CAWNTGGGTE. The CDR3 as a whole reads CAWNTGGGTEAFF.

With respect to this clone: The read is 3 residues too short to cover the CDR3 end, so that end is filled in from the germline J gene. The chain links TRBV4-1 to TRBJ2-1, with 8 bases that match TRBD2. Trimming at V came to 4 bases and at J to 5 bases, leaving 4 bases not matched to a gene. The CDR3 sequence is 14 residues long. CDR1 is MGHRA, CDR2 YSYEKL, per germline. This chain's CDR3 is CASSRRGGHNEQFF. The CDR3 bases that were read are TGCGCCAGCAGCCGTCGGGGGGGTCACAATGAG.

Points on this clone: With the read ending 3 residues before the CDR3 end, the germline J gene is used to fill in that end. V gene TRBV7-9 combines with J gene TRBJ1-2, with no clear D. The germline V gene encodes CDR1 SEHNR and CDR2 FQNEAQ (reference sequence). CDR3 length equals 14 residues. The CDR3 bases that were read are TGTGCCAGCAGCTTAGTGGCTCTTATCTCCGAC. Its translation is CASSLVALISD. The complete CDR3 reads CASSLVALISDYTF.

Regarding this clone: An end of the junction does not agree with germline; a read error may underlie this. From the germline J gene comes the end of the CDR3, since the read stops 3 residues before it. The same CDR3 arises from other DNA sequences in this sample as well. This chain uses TRBV7-2 with TRBJ1-3, with D possibly being TRBD1 (5 bases). The germline CDR1 and CDR2 sequences are SGHTA and FQGNSA. This CDR3 has 14 amino acids. CDR3 amino acids: CASSLRGSGNTIYF. The DNA read from the CDR3 is TGTGCCAGCAGCTTAAGGGGCTCAGGAAACACG.

As regards this clone: The read gets to within 3 residues of the CDR3 end, and the germline J gene fills in the rest. Other DNA sequences in the same sample also yield this CDR3. This chain connects TRBV29-1 to TRBJ1-3; D is perhaps TRBD1 (6 bases). CDR1 and CDR2 from the germline V gene are SQVTM and ANQGSEA. This CDR3 comprises 13 residues. Trimming took 6 bases from V and 1 from J, leaving 10 bases between them. The sequenced part of the CDR3 DNA is TGCAGCGTCGTCACAGGGTCTGGAAACACC. Translating gives CSVVTGSGNT. The entire CDR3 protein is CSVVTGSGNTIYF.

With respect to this clone: Read sequence stops 3 residues before the CDR3 end, and the germline J gene provides the missing end. The chain couples TRBV2 to TRBJ1-1; maybe TRBD1 (6 bases). Trimming took 4 bases from V and 1 from J, leaving 7 bases between them. This CDR3 region has 13 residues. Germline lookup yields CDR1 SNHLY and CDR2 FYNNEI. CDR3 DNA, as far as it was read: TGTGCCAGCAGTGCAGGGGCGAACACTGAA. It yields the protein CASSAGANTE. The entire CDR3 reads CASSAGANTEAFF.

On this clone: The CDR3 end lies 3 residues beyond the end of the read and is filled in from the germline J gene. The chain links TRBV7-9 to TRBJ2-7, with D perhaps being TRBD1 or TRBD2 (6 bases each). Germline V gene data show CDR1 as SEHNR and CDR2 as FQNEAQ (reference sequence). The V and J ends lost 7 bases and 6 bases respectively, with 16 bases between them. This CDR3 is built from 13 residues. The CDR3 DNA, read in part, is TGTGCCAGCACCCAAAGCGGAGGGGGCGAG. It yields the protein CASTQSGGGE. The full CDR3 protein reads CASTQSGGGEQYF.

Regarding this clone: The CDR3 goes on 3 residues after the read ends, and that part is filled in from the germline J gene. V usage is TRBV11-3 and J usage is TRBJ1-3; possible D gene TRBD1, 5 bases. CDR1 is SGHNT and CDR2 is YENEEA in the germline V gene. V was cut by 1 base and J by 0 bases, with 7 bases left in between. The CDR3 covers 15 residues. The CDR3 loop reads CASSLGGDSGNTIYF. The DNA read from the CDR3 is TGTGCCAGCAGCTTAGGGGGGGACTCTGGAAACACC.

The sequenced CDR3 bases are TGTGCCAGTAGTATTGGGCTGAGTTCTTACGGGGAG. The encoded protein is CASSIGLSSYGE. The CDR3 in its entirety is CASSIGLSSYGELFF. The rearrangement links TRBV19 to TRBJ2-2; D uncertain. The read terminates 3 residues before the CDR3 end, so the remaining end is supplied by the germline J gene. In germline, CDR1 is LNHDA, CDR2 SQIVND (reference sequence). The V end lost 3 bases, the J end lost 7 bases, and 15 bases lay between the germline ends. CDR3 size: 15 residues. Supplemented by reference TRBV19 and TRBJ2-2, the full variable domain reads DGGITQSPKYLFRKEGQNVTLSCEQNLNHDAMYWYRQDPGQGLRLIYYSQIVNDFQKGDIAEGYSVSREKKESFPLTVTSAQKNPTAFYLCASSIGLSSYGELFFGEGSRLTVL.

About this clone itself: The CDR3 extends 3 residues past the end of the read, so its final part is completed from the germline J gene. The rearrangement uses TRBV29-1 and TRBJ2-2, with D possibly being TRBD2 (5 bases). Trimming took 7 bases from V and 0 from J, leaving 9 bases between them. The CDR3 length is 13 residues. Germline V gives CDR1 SQVTM, CDR2 ANQGSEA. The CDR3: CSASGSNTGELFF. Partial CDR3 DNA: TGCAGCGCAAGCGGATCGAACACCGGGGAG.

CDR3: CASSSDSYEQYF. The covered CDR3 bases are TGCGCCAGCAGCTCAGACTCCTACGAG. V usage is TRBV5-1 and J usage is TRBJ2-7; D not resolved. The missing CDR3 end, 3 residues past where the read stops, is filled in from the germline J gene. The CDR3 covers 12 residues. The germline V gene encodes CDR1 SGHRS and CDR2 YFSETQ. The V and J ends lost 3 bases and 0 bases respectively, with 4 bases between them.

Points on this clone: The sequence runs out 3 residues before the end of the CDR3; the remainder is reconstructed from the germline J gene. V and J are TRBV19 and TRBJ1-1, with D possibly TRBD1 on 6 matching bases. Per the germline V gene, CDR1 is LNHDA and CDR2 is SQIVND (reference sequence). This CDR3 spans 13 amino acids. V was trimmed by 4 bases and J by 7 bases, leaving 13 bases between them. Here the CDR3 reads CASSKGQGGEAFF. The covered CDR3 bases are TGTGCCAGTAGTAAGGGGCAAGGGGGTGAA.

As for this clone: From the germline J gene comes the end of the CDR3, since the read stops 3 residues before it. The chain couples TRBV4-1 to TRBJ1-1; D not certain. The germline V gene has CDR1 MGHRA and CDR2 YSYEKL. CDR3 length: 13 residues. Trimming cost V 5 bases and J 1 base, with 8 bases left between them. The covered CDR3 bases are TGCGCCAGCAGCTCCCAGGCGAACACTGAA. Its protein is CASSSQANTE. The CDR3 in its entirety is CASSSQANTEAFF.

A word on this clone: The read finishes 3 residues shy of the CDR3 end, and the germline J gene is used to complete it. The chain links TRBV20-1 to TRBJ1-1; 10 bases are shared with TRBD1. This CDR3 is built from 13 residues. J gave up 4 bases and V 4 bases, and 3 bases lay outside the gene matches. CDR1 is DFQATT, CDR2 SNEGSKA, per germline (reference sequence). Here the CDR3 reads CSANRDRGTEAFF. The sequenced part of the CDR3 DNA is TGCAGTGCTAATCGGGACAGGGGCACTGAA.

CDR3 sequence: CASKGQVTEKLFF. Partial CDR3 DNA: TGTGCCAGTAAGGGACAGGTAACCGAAAAA. The rearrangement joins TRBV19 to TRBJ1-4, with 8 bases identical to TRBD1. Sequencing ends 3 residues short of the CDR3 end; the germline J gene provides the rest. The germline V gene has CDR1 LNHDA and CDR2 SQIVND (reference sequence). The CDR3 is 13 amino acids. The trim removed 7 bases at V and 8 bases at J, leaving 6 bases unmatched.

With respect to this clone: The read stops 3 residues short of the end of the CDR3; the missing end is completed from the germline J gene. The V gene is TRBV4-1, the J gene TRBJ2-5, with TRBD2 matching over 9 bases. Germline V CDR1 and CDR2: MGHRA, YSYEKL. V shed 1 base, J shed 1 base, and the junction held 10 bases outside the gene matches. The CDR3 has 18 amino acids. The sequenced part of the CDR3 DNA is TGCGCCAGCAGCCAAGGAGGAGGCGGGGGGGCCAGCCAAGAGACC. This encodes CASSQGGGGGASQET. From start to end, the CDR3 is CASSQGGGGGASQETQYF.

With regard to this clone: The read ends 3 residues before the CDR3 terminus; that terminus is restored from the germline J gene. The V call is TRBV20-1, the J call TRBJ2-3; D is unresolved. V lost 3 bases, J lost 0 bases, and 4 bases lay in between. In germline, CDR1 is DFQATT, CDR2 SNEGSKA (reference sequence). CDR3 size: 12 residues. The part of the CDR3 DNA that was read is TGCAGTGCTAGTCCGAGCACAGATACG. It specifies CSASPSTDT. The whole CDR3 sequence is CSASPSTDTQYF.

With respect to this clone: The CDR3 extends 3 residues past the end of the read, so its final part is completed from the germline J gene. This rearrangement joins TRBV19 to TRBJ2-3; tentative D call: TRBD1 (5 bases). This CDR3 contains 15 residues. Germline CDR1 LNHDA, CDR2 SQIVND (reference sequence). The chain's CDR3 is CASSPGHYSNQPQYF. The CDR3 DNA, read in part, is TGTGCCAGTAGCCCAGGGCATTATAGCAATCAGCCG.